This T cell receptor (beta chain) was documented in a study of blood T cells in healthy people across ages. The study, taken as a whole, reports: Both naive CD4+ cell counts and diversity were greater in long-lived donors than in aged donors. From one million sequenced T cells, diversity estimates were lower bounds.

V was shortened by 6 bases and J by 1 base, with 9 bases between the two germline ends. This CDR3 spans 13 amino acids. Germline CDR1 is MNHEY and CDR2 is SVGAGI. This clonotype was observed at least ten times. What it binds is not known. No fewer than 5.5 micrograms of total RNA were isolated from every sample. Sample-barcoded 5' priming and a J-beta primer mix drove a second PCR of about 6 to 12 cycles. Each cDNA molecule received a tag from a template-switch adaptor that had 12 random nucleotides. One entry per CDR3 protein, called by TCRdb with MiXCR from the 5' RACE reads. Among 540,000 or so distinct CDR3 sequences listed, around half were seen once.

Material: blood. The V gene is TRBV6-5, the J gene TRBJ1-1; no definite D call. The receptor was isolated from an elderly man in good health. The chain's CDR3 is CASSPHENTEAFF. In nucleotides, the CDR3 is TGTGCCAGCAGCCCCCATGAGAACACTGAAGCTTTCTTT.